A single sample gave rise to the 25 T cell receptor beta chains below, sequenced in a study of blood T cells in healthy people across ages. Primed by a sample-barcoded 5' primer and a J-beta primer mix, a second PCR proceeded for about 7 to 11 cycles. Via MiXCR, TCRdb re-called the 5' RACE reads, giving one row per CDR3 protein. Of about 830,000 distinct CDR3 sequences listed, about 62% are singletons. Sequencing was performed on blood. These receptors came from a young man in good health.

This clonotype was seen just once. The chain is built from TRBV20-1 and TRBJ2-3; 7 bases agree with TRBD2. The trim removed 4 bases at V and 1 base at J, leaving 5 bases unmatched. CDR3 length: 14 residues. The germline CDR1 and CDR2 sequences are DFQATT and SNEGSKA (reference sequence). The CDR3 protein is CSAISGTGTDTQYF. Here the CDR3 DNA reads TGCAGTGCTATCAGCGGGACCGGCACAGATACGCAGTATTTT.

The chain couples TRBV6-2 or TRBV6-3 to TRBJ2-7; the D call may be TRBD1 or TRBD2 (6 bases each). V lost 6 bases, J lost 2 bases, and 17 bases lay in between. CDR1 is MNHEY and CDR2 is SVGEGT in the germline V gene. The CDR3 is 15 amino acids. The CDR3 spells CASSSTGGVTYEQYF. The CDR3 DNA sequence: TGTGCCAGCAGCAGTACCGGGGGCGTGACCTACGAGCAGTACTTC.

This clonotype was seen a few times. The V gene is TRBV7-2, the J gene TRBJ2-7; perhaps D is TRBD1 or TRBD2 (5 bases each). The closer fit of TRBJ2-5 to the DNA end suggests the J call may be wrong. The germline CDR1 and CDR2 sequences are SGHTA and FQGNSA. This CDR3 contains 14 residues. CDR3 residues: CASSSGAPFGTQYF. CDR3 nucleotide sequence: TGTGCCAGCAGCTCCGGGGCACCTTTCGGGACCCAGTACTTC.

The chain links TRBV7-3 to TRBJ2-1, with a tentative D call TRBD2 (7 bases). The germline V and J ends were trimmed by 2 bases and 8 bases, with 19 bases remaining between them. CDR1 SGHTA and CDR2 FQGTGA come from the germline V gene. The CDR3 extends over 16 amino acids. The CDR3 reads CASSLRVRGGGDEQFF. The CDR3 DNA is TGTGCCAGCAGCTTACGGGTTAGGGGGGGGGGCGATGAGCAGTTCTTC.

There are a few counts of this clonotype. The chain employs TRBV12-3 or TRBV12-4 and TRBJ2-7, with D possibly TRBD2 on 5 matching bases. The ends were cut back, 5 bases at V and 0 bases at J, with 14 bases in the middle. The CDR3 has 15 residues. The CDR3 DNA reads as TGTGCCAGCAGTCCCATGGCGGGCCTCTCCTACGAGCAGTACTTC. Protein: CASSPMAGLSYEQYF.

CDR3 nucleotides: TGTGCCAGCAGCTTTGGCGGGGGAAGCCACGAGCAGTACTTC. Its protein is CASSFGGGSHEQYF. This sequence joins TRBV13 and TRBJ2-7; 7 nucleotides agree with TRBD2. The CDR3 has 14 residues. Germline CDR1 and CDR2: PRHDT and FYEKMQ (reference sequence). The V and J ends lost 3 bases and 5 bases, in that order; junction bases with no gene match: 7.

The chain uses TRBV9 and TRBJ2-1, with 7 bases matching TRBD1. The CDR3 has 13 amino acids. Germline CDR1 reads SGDLS; CDR2 reads YYNGEE. V shed 4 bases, J shed 15 bases, and the junction held 13 bases outside the gene matches. The DNA for the CDR3 is TGTGCCAGCAGCTCGGGACAGCGATATCGGCCGTTCTTC. This codes for CASSSGQRYRPFF.

This clonotype was picked up many times. J is TRBJ2-1 and V is TRBV20-1, with TRBD2 as a possible D gene (5 bases). The germline gives CDR1 DFQATT, CDR2 SNEGSKA (reference sequence). The CDR3 has 15 residues. V was trimmed by 5 bases and J by 1 base, leaving 15 bases between them. CDR3 coding DNA: TGCAGTGCTGGAGGCGAGCGTAGATCCTACAATGAGCAGTTCTTC. Translated, it gives CSAGGERRSYNEQFF.

The genes are TRBV3-1 and TRBJ2-3; 9 nucleotides align to TRBD2. Per germline, CDR1 LGHDT and CDR2 YNNKEL (reference sequence). The CDR3 covers 16 residues. With 1 base clipped from V and 1 base from J, the junction kept 3 bases outside the gene matches. This CDR3 is CASSQVRTSGTDTQYF. The CDR3 DNA reads TGTGCCAGCAGCCAAGTGAGGACTAGCGGCACAGATACGCAGTATTTT.

V gene TRBV18 combines with J gene TRBJ2-7; 7 nucleotides agree with TRBD1. The V gene end was trimmed by 3 bases and the J gene end by 2 bases; junction bases not matched to a gene: 7. In germline, CDR1 is KGHSH, CDR2 LQKENI. The length of the CDR3 is 15 residues. The CDR3 is CASSPGAGGPYEQYF. The DNA for the CDR3 is TGTGCCAGCTCACCGGGGGCAGGGGGACCCTACGAGCAGTACTTC.

This sequence joins TRBV6-2 or TRBV6-3 and TRBJ1-1; D gene ambiguous. CDR1 and CDR2 from the germline V gene are MNHEY and SVGEGT. This CDR3 has 13 residues. Trimming removed 2 bases from V and 1 base from J, with 5 bases in between. CDR3 nucleotides: TGTGCCAGCAGTTACGTGGCGAACACTGAAGCTTTCTTT. Its translation: CASSYVANTEAFF.

The genes are TRBV7-9 and TRBJ2-4; TRBD1 agrees at 8 bases. Germline-derived CDR1 and CDR2 are SEHNR and FQNEAQ (reference sequence). The CDR3 contains 12 residues. V gave up 3 bases and J gave up 13 bases; unmatched junction bases: 5. The CDR3 coding sequence is TGTGCCAGCAGCTTCAGGGGGCAAGAGCAGTACTTC. The encoded protein is CASSFRGQEQYF. Looking up the rest from reference TRBV7-9 and TRBJ2-4 gives the full variable domain: DTGVSQNPRHKITKRGQNVTFRCDPISEHNRLYWYRQTLGQGPEFLTYFQNEAQLEKSRLLSDRFSAERPKGSFSTLEIQRTEQGDSAMYLCASSFRGQEQYFGAGTRLSVL.

This rearrangement joins TRBV2 to TRBJ1-2; D gene uncertain. V lost 3 bases to trimming and J lost 8 bases, with 16 bases between them. Germline V gives CDR1 SNHLY, CDR2 FYNNEI. The CDR3 is 14 residues long. CDR3 amino acids: CASSEAGGFEGYTF. In DNA form, the CDR3 reads TGTGCCAGCAGTGAGGCAGGAGGCTTCGAAGGCTACACCTTC. Full variable domain (rest looked up from reference TRBV2 and TRBJ1-2): EPEVTQTPSHQVTQMGQEVILRCVPISNHLYFYWYRQILGQKVEFLVSFYNNEISEKSEIFDDQFSVERPDGSNFTLKIRSTKLEDSAMYFCASSEAGGFEGYTFGSGTRLTVV.

J is TRBJ2-3 and V is TRBV20-1, with 8 bases aligning to TRBD2. The CDR3 has 13 residues. The J segment lost 8 bases and the V segment lost 2 bases, leaving 6 bases of the junction unmatched. Germline V gene sequence: CDR1 DFQATT, CDR2 SNEGSKA (reference sequence). The CDR3 sequence is CSARLGLDGTQYF. For the CDR3, the DNA is TGCAGTGCTAGACTGGGACTAGATGGTACGCAGTATTTT.

The chain carries TRBV10-3 and TRBJ1-4, with D perhaps TRBD1 (5 bases). Trimming pared 0 bases from V and 7 bases from J, leaving 18 bases between. Germline CDR1 is ENHRY and CDR2 is SYGVKD. The CDR3 totals 17 residues. CDR3 residues: CAISESAAPGRGEKLFF. CDR3 DNA sequence: TGTGCCATCAGTGAGTCAGCGGCCCCAGGGAGGGGTGAAAAACTGTTTTTT.

This clonotype turned up a few times. The chain couples TRBV9 to TRBJ1-6, with unresolved D. The CDR3 consists of 12 residues. Germline CDR1 SGDLS, CDR2 YYNGEE. V lost 2 bases, J lost 6 bases, and 3 bases lay in between. Written as DNA, the CDR3 is TGTGCCAGCAGCGTGGGTAATTCACCCCTCCACTTT. It encodes CASSVGNSPLHF.

This chain links TRBV6-5 with TRBJ2-1; D gene uncertain. V shed 7 bases and J shed 8 bases, with 12 bases lying between them. The CDR3 length is 12 residues. Germline V gives CDR1 MNHEY, CDR2 SVGAGI. This CDR3 reads CASKRGVDEQFF. DNA of the CDR3: TGTGCCAGCAAGCGTGGAGTTGATGAGCAGTTCTTC.

This chain links TRBV6-2 or TRBV6-3 with TRBJ2-3, with 9 nucleotides matching TRBD2. The V gene end was trimmed by 7 bases and the J gene end by 8 bases; junction bases not matched to a gene: 7. The germline CDR1 and CDR2 sequences are MNHEY and SVGEGT. The CDR3 extends over 13 amino acids. The CDR3 region has the DNA TGTGCCAGCACCGGGACTAGCCGGGGTACGCAGTATTTT. This codes for CASTGTSRGTQYF.

The genes are TRBV20-1 and TRBJ2-5; possibly TRBD2 for D (7 bases). The DNA end is more similar to TRBJ2-7, so the J call may be wrong. Germline values: CDR1 DFQATT, CDR2 SNEGSKA (reference sequence). The CDR3 runs to 15 residues. For the CDR3, the DNA is TGCAGTGCTAGAGACGGGGGCAGTGGGAGGGACGAGCAGTACTTC. This gives the protein CSARDGGSGRDEQYF.

The chain has TRBV25-1 and TRBJ2-1; D ambiguous. The CDR3 sequence is 14 residues long. Trimming removed 7 bases from V and 5 bases from J, with 15 bases in between. Germline V lookup: CDR1 MGHDK, CDR2 SYGVNS. The CDR3 bases are TGTGCCAGCAAGAGCCCCCTTACTCACAATGAGCAGTTCTTC. This encodes CASKSPLTHNEQFF.

V is TRBV7-2 and J is TRBJ1-2; 7 nucleotides agree with TRBD1. CDR3 length equals 15 residues. Unmatched junction bases numbered 11, after V lost 5 bases and J lost 5 bases. Germline V gene lookup returns CDR1 SGHTA and CDR2 FQGNSA. Written as DNA, the CDR3 is TGTGCCAGCAGCACCCACTCGGACAGGCCTTATGGCTACACCTTC. It translates to CASSTHSDRPYGYTF.

V usage is TRBV20-1 and J usage is TRBJ2-3, with 7 bases aligning to TRBD2. J was trimmed by 0 bases and V by 0 bases; bases with no gene match: 3. Germline values: CDR1 DFQATT, CDR2 SNEGSKA (reference sequence). CDR3 size: 15 residues. The chain's CDR3 is CSARDSGESTDTQYF. CDR3 coding DNA: TGCAGTGCTAGAGACAGCGGGGAGAGCACAGATACGCAGTATTTT.

This clonotype was counted a few times. The rearrangement links TRBV29-1 to TRBJ2-5, with D tentatively TRBD2 (6 bases). Germline-derived CDR1 and CDR2 are SQVTM and ANQGSEA. This CDR3 comprises 12 residues. The V and J ends lost 6 bases and 5 bases respectively, with 13 bases between them. The CDR3 bases are TGCAGCGTCCCCTACAGCGGGGAGACCCAGTACTTC. The encoded protein is CSVPYSGETQYF.

The chain combines TRBV28 with TRBJ2-4; unclear D gene. The last part of the DNA fits TRBJ2-7 better; the J call may be wrong. CDR1 MDHEN and CDR2 SYDVKM come from the germline V gene. The CDR3 runs to 12 residues. CDR3 sequence reads: CASRNRVGEQYF. Written as DNA, the CDR3 is TGTGCCAGCAGAAACCGGGTTGGCGAGCAGTACTTC.

This chain uses TRBV12-3 or TRBV12-4 with TRBJ2-4; TRBD1 matches at 7 bases. The J call may be wrong; the DNA end is better matched by TRBJ2-7. The CDR3 has 14 residues. As DNA, the CDR3 is TGTGCCAGCAGTTTCCCGGGACAGTATGACGAGCAGTACTTC. Protein: CASSFPGQYDEQYF.